This TCR beta chain emerged from a study of T-cell reconstitution after alpha-beta-depleted transplantation in children. TCRbeta library preparation incorporated unique molecular identifiers. TCRdb re-analysed the PCR reads in MiXCR, keeping a single row per CDR3 protein. The sample has about 600,000 distinct CDR3 sequences; 23% are singletons. As concerns this clonotype: One end of the junction varies from germline; a read error may be responsible.

This receptor was identified in a boy younger than two who had a stem cell transplant for acute myeloid leukemia, so the T cells may come from the graft donor. Sequenced here: PBMCs, mostly from graft donor cells, sampled 360 days after TCRalphabeta/CD19-depleted stem cell transplant.

CDR3 in DNA: TGCTGTGCTAGAGATGTTCGGGCACTAGCGGGCCCAGAGGAGCAGTTCTTC. Protein: CCARDVRALAGPEEQFF. The V gene is TRBV20-1, the J gene TRBJ2-1; TRBD2 agrees at 9 bases. The CDR3 has 17 residues. Germline values: CDR1 DFQATT, CDR2 SNEGSKA (reference sequence).